This T cell receptor (beta chain) is from a study of blood T cell repertoires in COVID-19. Study-wide context: Italy, Spain and the United States were the sources of the convalescent and acute COVID-19 samples.

Authors' data handling: Reference gene primer amplification gave estimated nucleated cell counts. Method: immunoSEQ multiplex PCR; TCRdb's copy keeps in-frame clones and lacks some. That table is the source of V, J and clone size, and D and trimming were worked out from the DNA. The sample yields some 160,000 clones, 80% to 90% seen once. The CDR3 has 17 residues. Germline V gene data show CDR1 as SNHLY and CDR2 as FYNNEI. Unmatched junction bases numbered 9, after V lost 2 bases and J lost 4 bases. The Seattle site enrolled patients during active infection and followed them longitudinally. Material for sequencing was peripheral blood. This receptor was identified in a woman aged 80 or older with COVID-19, enrolled during active disease. The chain joins TRBV2 to TRBJ2-1, with 9 bases aligning to TRBD2. In DNA form, the CDR3 reads TGTGCCAGCAGTGAACTGCGGGGGGGCACCAGGTACAATGAGCAGTTCTTC. Translated: CASSELRGGTRYNEQFF. Full variable domain (outside the CDR3, taken from reference TRBV2 and TRBJ2-1): EPEVTQTPSHQVTQMGQEVILRCVPISNHLYFYWYRQILGQKVEFLVSFYNNEISEKSEIFDDQFSVERPDGSNFTLKIRSTKLEDSAMYFCASSELRGGTRYNEQFFGPGTRLTVL.